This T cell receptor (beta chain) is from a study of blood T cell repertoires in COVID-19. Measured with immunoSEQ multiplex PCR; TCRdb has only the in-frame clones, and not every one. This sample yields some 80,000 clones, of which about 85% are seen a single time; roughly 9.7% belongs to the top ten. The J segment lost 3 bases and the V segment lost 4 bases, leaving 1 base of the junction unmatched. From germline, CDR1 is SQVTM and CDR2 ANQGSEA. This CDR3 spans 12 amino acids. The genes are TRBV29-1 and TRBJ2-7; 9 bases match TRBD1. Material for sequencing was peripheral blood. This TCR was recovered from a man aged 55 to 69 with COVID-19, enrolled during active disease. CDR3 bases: TGCAGCGTTGGGACAGGGGTCTACGAGCAGTACTTC. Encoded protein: CSVGTGVYEQYF.